A single sample is the source of the 17 T cell receptor beta chains below, sequenced in a study of T cells in Graves' hyperthyroidism and ophthalmopathy. Using RNA transcripts as the source, TCR beta CDR3 regions were amplified. In the first-round RT-PCR of the TCR CDR3, the HTBI primer set was used. Each CDR3 protein gets one entry after TCRdb re-called the multiplex PCR reads with MiXCR. Of about 700,000 distinct CDR3 sequences in the sample, about 15% were seen once. Sequencing was carried out using blood. These receptor sequences come from a young woman with Graves' hyperthyroidism.

On this clonotype itself: This sequence may be a read error, since a much larger clone differs from it by one base. The chain carries TRBV12-3 or TRBV12-4 and TRBJ2-7; tentatively, D is TRBD2 (5 bases). V was cut by 2 bases and J by 7 bases, with 12 bases left in between. The CDR3 covers 13 residues. The CDR3 spells CASSLLFGIEQYF. CDR3 DNA: TGTGCCAGCAGTTTACTCTTCGGGATTGAGCAGTACTTC.

The V gene is TRBV7-8, the J gene TRBJ1-3, with unresolved D. V was trimmed by 1 base and J by 0 bases, leaving 10 bases between them. The CDR3 is made up of 16 amino acids. Germline CDR1 SGHVS, CDR2 FQNEAQ. DNA for the CDR3: TGTGCCAGCAGCTTAGTAGGGTCGCTCTCTGGAAACACCATATATTTT. Its protein product is CASSLVGSLSGNTIYF.

In its sample, this clonotype was seen many times. This sequence joins TRBV28 and TRBJ2-2; D ambiguous. With 3 bases removed from V and 5 bases from J, the gap between germline ends came to 7 bases. Germline CDR1 reads MDHEN; CDR2 reads SYDVKM. The CDR3 is made up of 13 amino acids. This CDR3 is CASSFKVTGELFF. The CDR3 coding sequence is TGTGCCAGCAGTTTCAAAGTAACCGGGGAGCTGTTTTTT.

The V call is TRBV7-2, the J call TRBJ2-5; 10 bases are shared with TRBD2. CDR3 length equals 16 residues. Germline CDR1 is SGHTA and CDR2 is FQGNSA. Trimming removed 1 base from V and 1 base from J; junction bases left unmatched: 3. CDR3 DNA sequence: TGTGCCAGCAGCTTAGTTTCTAGCGGGGGCCAAGAGACCCAGTACTTC. Translation gives CASSLVSSGGQETQYF.

This clonotype was observed many times. The DNA of the CDR3 is TGTGCCAGCAGTCCCACGCACTCCCGCTCCTACGAGCAGTACTTC. Its translation: CASSPTHSRSYEQYF. This chain connects TRBV25-1 to TRBJ2-7; D is undetermined. Trimming cost V 5 bases and J 0 bases, with 14 bases left between them. There are 15 residues in the CDR3. Looked up from germline, CDR1 is MGHDK and CDR2 is SYGVNS.

The chain joins TRBV20-1 to TRBJ1-3; 9 bases align to TRBD1. CDR1 and CDR2 from the germline V gene are DFQATT and SNEGSKA (reference sequence). The CDR3 length is 16 residues. The J segment lost 3 bases and the V segment lost 1 base, leaving 7 bases of the junction unmatched. The chain's CDR3 is CSARVGGQGFGNTIYF. CDR3 nucleotide sequence: TGCAGTGCTAGAGTGGGGGGACAGGGATTTGGAAACACCATATATTTT.

In its sample, this clonotype was seen a few times. The chain is built from TRBV7-2 and TRBJ2-7, with D unclear. This CDR3 is built from 13 residues. Germline V gives CDR1 SGHTA, CDR2 FQGNSA. Trimming pared 2 bases from V and 7 bases from J, leaving 12 bases between. The CDR3 protein is CASSLMPAGEQYF. The CDR3 DNA follows: TGTGCCAGCAGCTTAATGCCCGCCGGGGAGCAGTACTTC.

With regard to this clonotype: One base away lies a much larger clone, so this may be a sequencing read error. This sequence joins TRBV5-4 and TRBJ1-1, with 7 bases that match TRBD1. Trimming took 0 bases from V and 1 from J; bases not matched to a gene: 3. The CDR3 has 15 amino acids. CDR1 is SGHNT and CDR2 is YYREEE in the germline V gene (reference sequence). The CDR3, as DNA: TGTGCCAGCAGCTTGGACGGGACAGAGAACACTGAAGCTTTCTTT. This gives the protein CASSLDGTENTEAFF.

This clonotype turned up a few times. The chain combines TRBV25-1 with TRBJ2-3; D not resolved. CDR1 is MGHDK and CDR2 is SYGVNS in the germline V gene. The germline V and J ends were trimmed by 0 bases and 0 bases, with 13 bases remaining between them. The CDR3 is 17 residues long. CDR3 residues: CASSEYPIPSSTDTQYF. The CDR3 DNA reads TGTGCCAGCAGTGAATACCCAATCCCCTCTAGCACAGATACGCAGTATTTT.

A few counts support this clonotype. The rearrangement joins TRBV5-1 to TRBJ2-7; 7 nucleotides line up with TRBD1. Per the germline V gene, CDR1 is SGHRS and CDR2 is YFSETQ. CDR3 length equals 13 residues. Germline trimming cut 5 bases from V and 3 bases from J; bases unmatched to any gene: 5. CDR3 residues: CASRGQGDYEQYF. CDR3 DNA: TGCGCCAGCAGGGGTCAGGGGGACTACGAGCAGTACTTC.

This clonotype turned up a few times. The rearrangement uses TRBV14 and TRBJ2-2; D is unresolved. Per the germline V gene, CDR1 is SGHDN and CDR2 is FVKESK. This CDR3 is 16 amino acids long. V was cut by 4 bases and J by 0 bases, with 12 bases left in between. For the CDR3, the DNA is TGTGCCAGCAGCCGCGCCGGGTTGGCGAACACCGGGGAGCTGTTTTTT. This encodes CASSRAGLANTGELFF.

This clonotype appeared a few times. The V gene is TRBV7-9, the J gene TRBJ1-4; D call uncertain. V lost 5 bases, J lost 1 base, and 11 bases lay in between. CDR3 length: 15 residues. Per the germline V gene, CDR1 is SEHNR and CDR2 is FQNEAQ (reference sequence). CDR3: CASSPLSGTNEKLFF. The CDR3 bases are TGTGCCAGCAGCCCCCTCTCCGGAACTAATGAAAAACTGTTTTTT.

The sample holds a few counts of this clonotype. V gene TRBV19 combines with J gene TRBJ2-5; a possible D gene is TRBD2 (6 bases). Trimming took 3 bases from V and 1 from J, leaving 9 bases between them. Germline V gene sequence: CDR1 LNHDA, CDR2 SQIVND (reference sequence). CDR3 length equals 14 residues. The CDR3 DNA reads as TGTGCCAGTAGTATGGGGGGTCCCCAAGAGACCCAGTACTTC. Its translation is CASSMGGPQETQYF.

This clonotype came up many times. The V gene is TRBV12-3 or TRBV12-4, the J gene TRBJ1-6; D is perhaps TRBD1 (6 bases). V lost 4 bases and J 4 bases, leaving 8 bases between the germline ends. The length of the CDR3 is 14 residues. CDR3 amino acids: CASSSGDYNSPLHF. The CDR3 bases are TGTGCCAGCAGTTCAGGGGATTATAATTCACCCCTCCACTTT.

This clonotype occurred many times. This chain links TRBV3-1 with TRBJ1-2; TRBD1 agrees at 7 bases. Per germline, CDR1 LGHDT and CDR2 YNNKEL (reference sequence). The trim removed 4 bases at V and 2 bases at J, leaving 1 base unmatched. This CDR3 has 13 residues. The CDR3 loop is CASSPTGNYGYTF. The DNA of the CDR3 is TGTGCCAGCAGCCCGACAGGGAACTATGGCTACACCTTC.

This clonotype was recorded at least ten times. The chain is built from TRBV6-2 or TRBV6-3 and TRBJ2-3, with 7 bases that match TRBD2. The germline V gene has CDR1 MNHEY and CDR2 SVGEGT. The CDR3 length is 14 residues. With V trimmed by 7 bases and J by 0 bases, 4 bases remained unmatched. The CDR3 DNA reads as TGTGCCAGCATCCGTAGCGGGAGCACAGATACGCAGTATTTT. This encodes CASIRSGSTDTQYF.

The chain combines TRBV7-6 with TRBJ2-5; D remains unclear. Germline V gene data show CDR1 as SGHVS and CDR2 as FNYEAQ. V dropped 2 bases and J dropped 5 bases, with 6 bases sitting between them. The CDR3 extends over 12 amino acids. For the CDR3, the DNA is TGTGCCAGCAGCTTAAGCCATGAGACCCAGTACTTC. The encoded protein is CASSLSHETQYF.